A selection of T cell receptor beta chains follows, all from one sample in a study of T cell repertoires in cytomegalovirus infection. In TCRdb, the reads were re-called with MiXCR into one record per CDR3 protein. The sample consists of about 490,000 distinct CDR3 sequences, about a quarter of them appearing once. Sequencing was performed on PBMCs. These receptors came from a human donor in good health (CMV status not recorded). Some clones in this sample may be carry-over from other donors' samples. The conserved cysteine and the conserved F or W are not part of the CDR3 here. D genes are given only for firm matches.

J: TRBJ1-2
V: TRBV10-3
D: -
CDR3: AISDTGKANYGYT

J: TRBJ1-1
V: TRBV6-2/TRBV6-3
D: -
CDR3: ASSYRREAF

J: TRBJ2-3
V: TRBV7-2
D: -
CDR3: ASSLGAPGTKADTQY

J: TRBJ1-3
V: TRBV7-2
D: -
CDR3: ASSPRSMGNTIY

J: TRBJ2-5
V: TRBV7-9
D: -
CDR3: ASSPTVQTQY

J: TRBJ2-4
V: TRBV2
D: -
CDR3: ASSVDSLAKNIQY

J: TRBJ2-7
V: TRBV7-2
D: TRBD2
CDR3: ASSLGGTSGSYEQY

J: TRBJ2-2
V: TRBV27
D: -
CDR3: ASSLRSDMGAGELF

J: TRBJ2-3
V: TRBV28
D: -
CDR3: ASSPGGAGGDTQY

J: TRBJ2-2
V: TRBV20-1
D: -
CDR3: SARPPGPRTGELF

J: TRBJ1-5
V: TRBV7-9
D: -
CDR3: ASSQSGDQPQH

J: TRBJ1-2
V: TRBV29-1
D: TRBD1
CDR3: SLRQGVTGYT

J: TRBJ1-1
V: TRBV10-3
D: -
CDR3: AISPTWDTEAF

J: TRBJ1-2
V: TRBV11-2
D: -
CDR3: ASSFREGIDYGYT

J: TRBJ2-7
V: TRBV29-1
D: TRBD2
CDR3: SVEPGREPYEQY

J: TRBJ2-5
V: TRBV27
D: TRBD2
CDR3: ASSLRSSASGRWKETQY

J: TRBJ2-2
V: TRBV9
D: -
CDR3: ASSAGNTNTGELF

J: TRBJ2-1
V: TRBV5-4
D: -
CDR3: ASSGRRGNNEQF

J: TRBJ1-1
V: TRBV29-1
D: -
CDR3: SVFVPGRESWQYTEAF

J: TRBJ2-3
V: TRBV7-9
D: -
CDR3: ASSLAVEFGTDTQY

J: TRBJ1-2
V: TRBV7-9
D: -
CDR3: ASSNGQLNYGYT

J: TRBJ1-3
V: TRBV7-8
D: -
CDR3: ASSSLSGNTIY

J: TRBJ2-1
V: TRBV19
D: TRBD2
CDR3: ASSIGRAYEQF

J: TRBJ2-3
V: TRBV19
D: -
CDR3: ASSPTRRVGATQY

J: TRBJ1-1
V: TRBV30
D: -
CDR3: AWNQEMNTEAF

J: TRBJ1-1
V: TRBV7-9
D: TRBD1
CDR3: ASSPLPGTGEGDTEAF

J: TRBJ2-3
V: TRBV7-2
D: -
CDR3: ASSSSWGGDTQY

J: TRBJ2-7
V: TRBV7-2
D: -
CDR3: ASSLEVKSSYEQY

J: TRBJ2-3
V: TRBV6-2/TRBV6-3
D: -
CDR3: ASNQGRSGTDTQY

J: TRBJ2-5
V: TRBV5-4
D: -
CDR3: ASSLDRRLYQETQY

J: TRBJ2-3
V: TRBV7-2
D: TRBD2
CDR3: ASSLGLAGGPGTDTQY

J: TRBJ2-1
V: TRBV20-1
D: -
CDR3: SAQDGYNEQF

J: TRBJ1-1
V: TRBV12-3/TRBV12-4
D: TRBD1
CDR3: ASSLRETGHIAEAF

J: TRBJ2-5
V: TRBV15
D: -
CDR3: ATSRDPRIGLRQETQY

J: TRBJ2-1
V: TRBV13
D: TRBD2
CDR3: ASSGLASEQF

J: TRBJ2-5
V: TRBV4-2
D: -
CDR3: ASSQPGGQQETQY

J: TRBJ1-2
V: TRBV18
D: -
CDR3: ASSPPGTPMRYGYT

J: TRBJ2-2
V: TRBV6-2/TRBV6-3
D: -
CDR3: ASSQYSGELF

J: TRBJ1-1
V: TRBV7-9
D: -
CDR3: ASSLALGNTEAF

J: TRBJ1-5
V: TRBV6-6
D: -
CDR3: ASTDGMRPQH

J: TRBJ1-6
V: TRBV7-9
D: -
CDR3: ASSPGDVAPLH

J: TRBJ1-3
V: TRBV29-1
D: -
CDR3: SVDPGIAGNTIY

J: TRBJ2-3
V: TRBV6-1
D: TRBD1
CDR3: ASRVNRGTDTQY

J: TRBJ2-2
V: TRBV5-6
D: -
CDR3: ASSPRAKNTGELF

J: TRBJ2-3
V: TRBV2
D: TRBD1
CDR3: ASSETGTGNTDTQY

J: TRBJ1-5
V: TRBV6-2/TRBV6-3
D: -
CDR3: ASSAGQPQH

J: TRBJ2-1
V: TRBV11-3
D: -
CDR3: ASSLGPLLNEQF

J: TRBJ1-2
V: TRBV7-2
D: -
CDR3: ASSFYGRANYGYT

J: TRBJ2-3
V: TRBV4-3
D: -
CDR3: ASSQGVARLTDTQY

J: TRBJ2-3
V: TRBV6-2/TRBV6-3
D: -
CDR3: ASGDPGIKDTQY

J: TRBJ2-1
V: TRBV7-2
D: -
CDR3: ASSFINEQF

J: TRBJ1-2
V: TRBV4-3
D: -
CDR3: ASRSPGHDWGYT

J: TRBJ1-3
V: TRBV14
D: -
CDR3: ASSQGVGVGNTIY

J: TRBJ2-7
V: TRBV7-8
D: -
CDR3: ASSFAVNYEQY

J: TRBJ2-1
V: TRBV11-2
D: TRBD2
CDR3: ASSLTSGRVLGNEQF